Following are 26 T cell receptor beta chains from one sample sequenced in a study of T-cell memory formation after mild COVID-19 (TCRdb year 2021). Libraries were made using 5' RACE. Instrument used: Illumina NovaSeq 6000. The public reads were reanalyzed by TCRdb: fastp trimming at Q25, MiXCR alignment, in-frame beta chains only. Under each unique CDR3 protein, matching rows form one entry showing the most common genes and DNA. The sample contains roughly 560,000 distinct CDR3 sequences, around 21% of them found a single time. Of the sample, about 12% is held by the ten largest clones. Sequencing was performed on PBMCs or a T cell subset sorted from them (not recorded which). Receptor source: an adult woman who had mild COVID-19 (a few samples of this study predate the infection). The sample titles of this study are shuffled in the database, so cell type and time point are left out; the donor was told from shared clones.

The J gene is TRBJ2-1, the V gene TRBV30; D possibly corresponds to TRBD2 (6 bases). This CDR3 contains 15 residues. Trimming stripped 3 bases from V and 1 base from J, with 13 bases between. CDR1 and CDR2 (germline): GTSNPN, SVGIG (reference sequence). CDR3 sequence reads: CAWRPAGQSYNEQFF. The CDR3 bases are TGTGCCTGGAGGCCAGCGGGCCAGTCCTACAATGAGCAGTTCTTC. Using reference TRBV30 and TRBJ2-1 for the parts outside the CDR3, the full variable domain is SQTIHQWPATLVQPVGSPLSLECTVEGTSNPNLYWYRQAAGRGLQLLFYSVGIGQISSEVPQNLSASRPQDRQFILSSKKLLLSDSGFYLCAWRPAGQSYNEQFFGPGTRLTVL.

This clonotype was counted between two and nine times. The V gene is TRBV20-1, the J gene TRBJ2-7; tentative D call: TRBD2 (6 bases). CDR1 is DFQATT and CDR2 is SNEGSKA in the germline V gene (reference sequence). Trimming stripped 3 bases from V and 1 base from J, with 16 bases between. The CDR3 has 15 residues. CDR3 loop: CSASQPAGQSYEQYF. Written as DNA, the CDR3 is TGCAGTGCTAGTCAACCAGCGGGCCAGTCCTACGAGCAGTACTTC.

The CDR3 DNA reads as TGTGCCAGCAGTGGGGGGACCCAGTACTTC. It yields the protein CASSGGTQYF. The rearrangement links TRBV2 to TRBJ2-5; D is uncertain. V dropped 4 bases and J dropped 7 bases, with 4 bases sitting between them. CDR1 and CDR2 (germline): SNHLY, FYNNEI. The CDR3 totals 10 residues.

This clonotype appeared a few times. The chain recombines TRBV27 with TRBJ2-3, with unresolved D. The V end was cut by 0 bases, the J end by 6 bases, with 10 bases between. CDR3 size: 14 residues. Per germline, CDR1 MNHEY and CDR2 SMNVEV (reference sequence). The CDR3 coding sequence is TGTGCCAGCAGTTTATCCCGGCCAGAGGATACGCAGTATTTT. It codes for CASSLSRPEDTQYF.

In its sample, this clonotype was seen many times. The V call is TRBV27, the J call TRBJ2-1, with TRBD2 identical over 7 bases. Trimming removed 1 base from V and 0 bases from J; junction bases left unmatched: 3. The V gene's germline CDR1 is MNHEY and CDR2 SMNVEV (reference sequence). The CDR3 sequence is 16 residues long. The CDR3 loop reads CASSLLGGSSYNEQFF. DNA for the CDR3: TGTGCCAGCAGTTTATTGGGGGGGAGCTCCTACAATGAGCAGTTCTTC.

This clonotype appeared a few times. The chain employs TRBV29-1 and TRBJ1-2; 12 bases line up with TRBD1. CDR3 size: 15 residues. V lost 0 bases to trimming and J lost 5 bases; unmatched junction nucleotides: 4. Germline CDR1 SQVTM, CDR2 ANQGSEA. In nucleotides, the CDR3 is TGCAGCGTTGAAGATGGGGGACAGGGGGCGTATGGCTACACCTTC. Translation gives CSVEDGGQGAYGYTF.

The V gene is TRBV11-3, the J gene TRBJ2-5; D not resolved. The CDR3 contains 14 residues. The germline gives CDR1 SGHNT, CDR2 YENEEA. Trimming shortened V by 6 bases and J by 5 bases, and 16 bases separated the two germline ends. The CDR3: CASSIRSARETQYF. The CDR3 DNA reads TGTGCCAGCAGTATACGGTCGGCGAGGGAGACCCAGTACTTC. Drawing the rest from reference TRBV11-3 and TRBJ2-5, the complete variable domain is EAGVVQSPRYKIIEKKQPVAFWCNPISGHNTLYWYLQNLGQGPELLIRYENEEAVDDSQLPKDRFSAERLKGVDSTLKIQPAELGDSAVYLCASSIRSARETQYFGPGTRLLVL.

A few counts support this clonotype. The rearrangement uses TRBV6-5 and TRBJ1-5; 8 nucleotides line up with TRBD1. Germline V CDR1 and CDR2: MNHEY, SVGAGI. Trimming cost V 0 bases and J 7 bases; bases outside gene matches: 8. The CDR3 is 16 residues long. The CDR3 nucleotides read TGTGCCAGCAGTTACTCGAACTCAGGGGGCGGACAGCCCCAGCATTTT. Encoded protein: CASSYSNSGGGQPQHF.

The gene calls are TRBV5-4 and TRBJ2-7; 8 bases fit TRBD2. V trimming: 2 bases; J trimming: 4 bases; junction bases outside the gene matches: 17. CDR1 and CDR2 (germline): SGHNT, YYREEE (reference sequence). CDR3 size: 18 residues. The CDR3 sequence: CASSFGGLVGGAGYEQYF. CDR3 in DNA: TGTGCCAGCAGCTTCGGAGGGCTGGTCGGGGGGGCCGGGTACGAGCAGTACTTC.

This clonotype has just a few counts. CDR3 protein: CASSLGPGLDSYEQYF. In DNA form, the CDR3 reads TGTGCCAGCAGCCTCGGACCGGGACTAGACTCCTACGAGCAGTACTTC. The chain combines TRBV9 with TRBJ2-7; 8 nucleotides agree with TRBD2. CDR3 length: 16 amino acids. Germline CDR1 reads SGDLS; CDR2 reads YYNGEE. Trimming removed 4 bases from V and 0 bases from J; junction bases left unmatched: 9.

This clonotype was found a few times. The V gene is TRBV5-1, the J gene TRBJ2-2; no clear D gene. Germline V lookup: CDR1 SGHRS, CDR2 YFSETQ. The CDR3 is 13 amino acids. With 4 bases removed from V and 4 bases from J, the gap between germline ends came to 8 bases. The chain's CDR3 is CASSPTLTGELFF. The CDR3 DNA reads TGCGCCAGCAGCCCAACACTCACCGGGGAGCTGTTTTTT.

This clonotype was detected only a few times. Germline is not matched at one junction end, which may reflect a read error. This rearrangement joins TRBV7-2 to TRBJ2-3; 8 nucleotides align to TRBD2. The CDR3 covers 18 residues. Germline V CDR1 and CDR2: SGHTA, FQGNSA. The CDR3 DNA sequence: TGTGCCAGCAGCGTAGCGGGAAGGGAAAACCCACGCACAGATACGCAGTATTTT. It is translated as CASSVAGRENPRTDTQYF.

The chain employs TRBV7-2 and TRBJ2-7; 7 bases agree with TRBD2. Germline V gene lookup returns CDR1 SGHTA and CDR2 FQGNSA. Trimming took 5 bases from V and 0 from J; bases not matched to a gene: 10. The CDR3 runs to 16 residues. Here the CDR3 DNA reads TGTGCCAGCAGCCTGGTACCGCGGGGGAACTCCTACGAGCAGTACTTC. Protein product: CASSLVPRGNSYEQYF.

This sequence joins TRBV4-1 and TRBJ1-2; the match to TRBD1 covers 7 bases. The length of the CDR3 is 16 residues. Germline CDR1 MGHRA, CDR2 YSYEKL. V lost 0 bases to trimming and J lost 8 bases; unmatched junction nucleotides: 12. CDR3 bases: TGCGCCAGCAGCCAAGAGGCCAGCGGCAGGGGGGAAGGCTACACCTTC. Its protein product is CASSQEASGRGEGYTF.

In this sample, this clonotype turned up a few times. The chain employs TRBV6-2 or TRBV6-3 and TRBJ2-2, with 7 bases fitting TRBD1. V trimming: 5 bases; J trimming: 5 bases; junction bases outside the gene matches: 5. The CDR3 is 14 amino acids. Germline-derived CDR1 and CDR2 are MNHEY and SVGEGT. Here the CDR3 reads CASSRGQITGELFF. CDR3 DNA sequence: TGTGCCAGCAGTCGGGGACAGATTACCGGGGAGCTGTTTTTT.

This clonotype has a count of ten or more. The V gene is TRBV7-6, the J gene TRBJ1-3; maybe TRBD1 (6 bases). This CDR3 spans 17 amino acids. Germline V CDR1 and CDR2: SGHVS, FNYEAQ. Trimming cost V 5 bases and J 0 bases, with 17 bases left between them. CDR3 DNA: TGTGCCAGCAGCCACCCCGGGACAACTAGCTCTGGAAACACCATATATTTT. The encoded protein is CASSHPGTTSSGNTIYF.

This clonotype was seen only a few times. The genes are TRBV5-6 and TRBJ1-1; 9 bases map to TRBD1. After removal of 3 bases from V and 6 bases from J, the junction contained 6 bases not matched to a gene. This CDR3 spans 14 amino acids. CDR1 is SGHDT and CDR2 is YYEEEE in the germline V gene. CDR3 DNA sequence: TGTGCCAGCAGCTGGTGGACAGGGGAGCCTGAAGCTTTCTTT. It translates to CASSWWTGEPEAFF.

The V call is TRBV5-1, the J call TRBJ1-1; tentative D call: TRBD1 (5 bases). The CDR3 contains 15 residues. Germline V lookup: CDR1 SGHRS, CDR2 YFSETQ. Trimming pared 0 bases from V and 1 base from J, leaving 10 bases between. The CDR3 spells CASSLGTHQNTEAFF. As DNA, the CDR3 is TGCGCCAGCAGCTTGGGGACACACCAGAACACTGAAGCTTTCTTT.

In this sample, this clonotype turned up a few times. V usage is TRBV12-3 or TRBV12-4 and J usage is TRBJ1-5; TRBD1 matches 8 bases. V shed 2 bases and J 2 bases; nucleotides not matched to a gene: 14. The CDR3 has 19 amino acids. CDR3 nucleotides: TGTGCCAGCAGTTTATCAAAGGGGACAGGCCGCCTCGGCAATCAGCCCCAGCATTTT. It yields the protein CASSLSKGTGRLGNQPQHF.

V gene TRBV24-1 combines with J gene TRBJ2-2; 8 positions match TRBD1. The CDR3 spans 16 residues. Trimming at V came to 0 bases and at J to 4 bases, leaving 3 bases not matched to a gene. Germline V CDR1 and CDR2: KGHDR, SFDVKD. The CDR3 spells CATSDLGQGGTGELFF. The CDR3 DNA sequence: TGTGCCACCAGTGATTTGGGACAGGGAGGCACCGGGGAGCTGTTTTTT.

At least ten counts were recorded for this clonotype. The chain has TRBV25-1 and TRBJ2-3; TRBD2 aligns across 11 bases. CDR3 length: 14 amino acids. CDR1 MGHDK and CDR2 SYGVNS come from the germline V gene. The junction had 1 base not matched to a gene; V was cut back by 5 bases and J by 3 bases. CDR3 sequence: CASSSSGRTDTQYF. In nucleotides, the CDR3 is TGTGCCAGCAGTTCTAGCGGGAGGACAGATACGCAGTATTTT.

This rearrangement joins TRBV5-1 to TRBJ1-4, with TRBD1 matching over 8 bases. The CDR3 is made up of 15 amino acids. Per germline, CDR1 SGHRS and CDR2 YFSETQ. J lost 5 bases, V lost 4 bases, and 7 bases had no gene match. The CDR3: CASSQWTGPNEKLFF. DNA of the CDR3: TGCGCCAGCAGCCAGTGGACAGGGCCGAATGAAAAACTGTTTTTT.

V and J are TRBV12-5 and TRBJ2-3; possible D gene TRBD2, 6 bases. V lost 5 bases and J lost 6, with 15 bases in between. CDR1 is LGHNT and CDR2 is FRNRAP in the germline V gene. The CDR3 spans 14 residues. CDR3 sequence reads: CASGRRLGSDTQYF. CDR3 in DNA: TGTGCTAGTGGTCGCAGACTAGGTTCGGATACGCAGTATTTT.

A few counts support this clonotype. The rearrangement uses TRBV27 and TRBJ2-7; TRBD2 agrees at 7 bases. The CDR3 has 14 amino acids. J lost 3 bases, V lost 8 bases, and 10 bases had no gene match. CDR1 MNHEY and CDR2 SMNVEV come from the germline V gene (reference sequence). In nucleotides, the CDR3 is TGTGCCAGCGGGCGTGGGGGGGGGTACTACGAGCAGTACTTC. Translated, it gives CASGRGGGYYEQYF.

This clonotype was seen a few times. The chain has TRBV27 and TRBJ2-3; D might be TRBD2 (7 bases). The CDR3 spans 22 residues. With 11 bases removed from V and 3 bases from J, the gap between germline ends came to 42 bases. CDR1 and CDR2 from the germline V gene are MNHEY and SMNVEV (reference sequence). Here the CDR3 DNA reads TGTGCCCCGACCGAGCAGCAAGGGGTTAGGGGGGGGGCCCCCACACAGACAGATACGCAGTATTTT. It encodes CAPTEQQGVRGGAPTQTDTQYF.

The sample holds many counts of this clonotype. The J gene is TRBJ2-1, the V gene TRBV5-1, with TRBD2 identical over 7 bases. This CDR3 region has 14 residues. The germline gives CDR1 SGHRS, CDR2 YFSETQ. V gave up 4 bases and J gave up 3 bases; unmatched junction bases: 4. The CDR3 nucleotides read TGCGCCAGCAGCGTCCGGGACTACTACAATGAGCAGTTCTTC. Encoded protein: CASSVRDYYNEQFF.